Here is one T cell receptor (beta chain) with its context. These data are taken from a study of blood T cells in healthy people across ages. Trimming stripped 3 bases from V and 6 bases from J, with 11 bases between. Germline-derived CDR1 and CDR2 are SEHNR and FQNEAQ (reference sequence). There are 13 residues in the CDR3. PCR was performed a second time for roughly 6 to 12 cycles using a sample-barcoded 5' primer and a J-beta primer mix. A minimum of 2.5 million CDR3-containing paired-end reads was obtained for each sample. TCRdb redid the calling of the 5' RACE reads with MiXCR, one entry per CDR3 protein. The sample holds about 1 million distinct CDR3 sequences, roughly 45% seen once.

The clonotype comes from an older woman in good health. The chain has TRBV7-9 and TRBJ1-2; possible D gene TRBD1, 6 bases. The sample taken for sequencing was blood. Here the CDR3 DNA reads TGTGCCAGCAGCTTTAGGGGGACCCATGGCTACACCTTC. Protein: CASSFRGTHGYTF.